Shown below are 17 T cell receptor beta chains from a single sample sequenced in a study of cytomegalovirus exposure and HLA in healthy donors. Vbeta (60) and Jbeta (13) primers were used in the PCR. Only in-frame clones appear in the TCRdb table, and some are missing; sequencing was by immunoSEQ multiplex PCR. This table holds about 130,000 clones, around 77% found once. The sequencing sample was made of PBMCs. Receptor source: a man aged 30-40 years in good health and CMV-seronegative.

This chain joins TRBV27 and TRBJ2-1; D is unresolved. Germline loops: CDR1 MNHEY, CDR2 SMNVEV (reference sequence). This CDR3 is built from 12 residues. Trimming removed 0 bases at V and 10 bases at J, with 7 bases between. The CDR3, as DNA: TGTGCCAGCAGTTTATCTCCAGGCGAGCAGTTCTTC. Translating it yields CASSLSPGEQFF.

CDR3 in amino acids: CASSDTMDRYNQPQHF. The CDR3 bases are TGTGCCAGCAGTGATACAATGGACAGATACAATCAGCCCCAGCATTTT. V is TRBV2 and J is TRBJ1-5; possibly TRBD1 for D (6 bases). The length of the CDR3 is 16 residues. CDR1 SNHLY and CDR2 FYNNEI come from the germline V gene. Trimming shortened V by 3 bases and J by 3 bases, and 15 bases separated the two germline ends.

CDR3 loop: CASSELRGQYF. CDR3 in DNA: TGTGCCAGCAGTGAACTACGAGGGCAGTACTTC. The chain recombines TRBV2 with TRBJ2-7; D unclear. The germline V and J ends were trimmed by 2 bases and 9 bases, with 8 bases remaining between them. The germline V gene encodes CDR1 SNHLY and CDR2 FYNNEI. The CDR3 is 11 residues long.

The chain links TRBV5-3 to TRBJ2-1; 7 bases fit TRBD1. TRBV5-3 is an ORF, with its function uncertain. The CDR3 is 14 amino acids. The trim removed 4 bases at V and 7 bases at J, leaving 8 bases unmatched. CDR3: CARSPRQGENEQFF. CDR3 coding DNA: TGTGCCAGAAGCCCTAGACAGGGAGAGAATGAGCAGTTCTTC.

This chain uses TRBV11-2 with TRBJ2-3, with no clear D. Germline lookup yields CDR1 SGHAT and CDR2 FQNNGV. V was cut by 1 base and J by 4 bases, with 12 bases left in between. The CDR3 spans 15 residues. DNA for the CDR3: TGTGCCAGCAGCTTAGGTTGGAGAGGTCCAGATACGCAGTATTTT. Protein product: CASSLGWRGPDTQYF.

The chain combines TRBV15 with TRBJ2-3, with TRBD2 matching 7 bases. The CDR3 extends over 15 amino acids. CDR1 and CDR2 (germline): LNHNV, YYDKDF (reference sequence). V lost 0 bases, J lost 5 bases, and 5 bases stayed unmatched. The CDR3 reads CATSREWEGRDTQYF. The CDR3 DNA is TGTGCCACCAGCAGAGAGTGGGAGGGAAGAGATACGCAGTATTTT.

This clone has only one observation. The chain has TRBV19 and TRBJ2-1; 13 nucleotides match TRBD2. This CDR3 region has 19 residues. The ends lost 0 bases at V and 9 bases at J; junction bases unmatched: 14. CDR1 is LNHDA, CDR2 SQIVND, per germline (reference sequence). The CDR3 region is CASSIDPPWTSGSRGEQFF. The CDR3 coding sequence is TGTGCCAGTAGTATAGATCCCCCGTGGACTAGCGGGAGTAGGGGTGAGCAGTTCTTC. The variable domain in full, with the rest retrieved from reference TRBV19 and TRBJ2-1, is DGGITQSPKYLFRKEGQNVTLSCEQNLNHDAMYWYRQDPGQGLRLIYYSQIVNDFQKGDIAEGYSVSREKKESFPLTVTSAQKNPTAFYLCASSIDPPWTSGSRGEQFFGPGTRLTVL.

The rearrangement links TRBV2 to TRBJ2-7, with D unclear. The CDR3 sequence is 14 residues long. V lost 2 bases and J lost 0, with 8 bases in between. CDR1 SNHLY and CDR2 FYNNEI come from the germline V gene. CDR3 sequence (DNA): TGTGCCAGCAGTGAATGGCGGAGCTCCTACGAGCAGTACTTC. Translation: CASSEWRSSYEQYF.

J is TRBJ2-7 and V is TRBV6-5; 7 positions match TRBD1. The germline V gene has CDR1 MNHEY and CDR2 SVGAGI. Unmatched junction bases numbered 8, after V lost 6 bases and J lost 3 bases. The CDR3 sequence is 14 residues long. CDR3 DNA sequence: TGTGCCAGCAGGTCGGGACAGTCCCTCTACGAGCAGTACTTC. Protein: CASRSGQSLYEQYF.

The chain joins TRBV6-1 to TRBJ2-7, with D possibly matching TRBD1 (6 bases). The V gene lost 8 bases and the J gene lost 3 bases, with 14 bases spanning the gap. The length of the CDR3 is 13 residues. Germline CDR1 and CDR2: MNHNS and SASEGT. The chain's CDR3 is CASGVRGGYEQYF. CDR3 in DNA: TGTGCCAGCGGGGTTAGAGGGGGCTACGAGCAGTACTTC.

J is TRBJ2-1 and V is TRBV27; 13 bases map to TRBD2. V gave up 2 bases and J gave up 3 bases; unmatched junction bases: 4. CDR3 length: 17 residues. CDR1 and CDR2 from the germline V gene are MNHEY and SMNVEV (reference sequence). In DNA form, the CDR3 reads TGTGCCAGCAGTTTAATCGGACTAGCGGGAGACTACAATGAGCAGTTCTTC. Translating it yields CASSLIGLAGDYNEQFF.

The CDR3 reads CASSLEQGSLNEQYF. The CDR3 DNA sequence: TGTGCCAGCAGCTTAGAACAGGGGAGCCTCAACGAGCAGTACTTC. The chain has TRBV7-3 and TRBJ2-7; TRBD1 agrees at 7 bases. The CDR3 spans 15 residues. The junction had 9 bases not matched to a gene; V was cut back by 2 bases and J by 5 bases. Germline CDR1 is SGHTA and CDR2 is FQGTGA.

V usage is TRBV9 and J usage is TRBJ2-7, with a weak D call TRBD2 (5 bases). The V end lost 0 bases, the J end lost 4 bases, and 14 bases lay between the germline ends. Germline V gives CDR1 SGDLS, CDR2 YYNGEE. The CDR3 runs 15 residues. CDR3 protein: CASSVEVSGWYEQYF. Here the CDR3 DNA reads TGTGCCAGCAGCGTAGAGGTTTCGGGGTGGTACGAGCAGTACTTC.

This sequence joins TRBV18 and TRBJ1-2; possible D gene TRBD1, 5 bases. The V end was cut by 1 base, the J end by 6 bases, with 12 bases between. CDR1 KGHSH and CDR2 LQKENI come from the germline V gene. This CDR3 contains 14 residues. CDR3 sequence (DNA): TGTGCCAGCTCACCACAGGCATGGGGCGATGGCTACACCTTC. This encodes CASSPQAWGDGYTF.

In its sample, this clone was seen a few times. The V call is TRBV7-9, the J call TRBJ2-3; TRBD2 matches at 13 bases. This CDR3 comprises 16 residues. V shed 5 bases and J 6 bases; nucleotides not matched to a gene: 8. Germline CDR1 reads SEHNR; CDR2 reads FQNEAQ (reference sequence). The CDR3 DNA reads as TGTGCCAGCAGCCAACTAGCGGGAGGGCCATATGATACGCAGTATTTT. Its translation: CASSQLAGGPYDTQYF.

This clone was observed a single time. The gene calls are TRBV23-1 and TRBJ1-1; 7 bases align to TRBD1. TRBV23-1 is an open reading frame, and its role is uncertain. CDR3 length: 18 residues. V lost 0 bases to trimming and J lost 1 base; unmatched junction nucleotides: 11. The CDR3 here is CASSQSAQLTGKNTEAFF. As DNA, the CDR3 is TGCGCCAGCAGTCAATCCGCCCAGTTGACAGGGAAGAACACTGAAGCTTTCTTT.

The V call is TRBV7-3, the J call TRBJ2-1; TRBD1 matches 9 bases. CDR1 is SGHTA and CDR2 is FQGTGA in the germline V gene. V lost 5 bases to trimming and J lost 1 base; unmatched junction nucleotides: 3. This CDR3 comprises 15 residues. The CDR3 region has the DNA TGTGCCAGCAGCAAAGGGACAGGGTCCTACAATGAGCAGTTCTTC. It is translated as CASSKGTGSYNEQFF.